Sequencing of this T cell receptor beta chain was carried out in a study of T cell therapy after organ transplantation (dated by TCRdb to between 2018 and 2021). As for the study more broadly: The therapy products consisted of autologous CMV-specific T cells grown in vitro for 2 to 3 weeks using a peptide pool of 30 HLA class I and II CMV epitopes. Among the ten or so patients, eight were classed as clinical responders, while two were classed as nonresponders. An open-label phase I trial of autologous CMV-specific adoptive T cell therapy in solid-organ transplant recipients was the basis for the study, which was a follow-up TRBV repertoire analysis. Each patient got up to 6 T cell doses, given every 2 weeks, and was then monitored for approximately 30 weeks after finishing therapy. Long-term post-therapy blood samples were obtained 20 to 29 weeks after therapy was completed. Only about 85% of the 10 patients had long-term post-therapy samples available. A median of 1.92 x 10^8 CMV-specific T cells was administered to patients across 2 to 6 intravenous infusions. Broad study findings and their caveats: Reconstitution after therapy appeared to include not only transferred clonotypes but also endogenous clonotypes that had not been detected in the therapy products. The small cohort prevented assessing confounders such as concurrent antirejection and antiviral medications. Reduced sample coverage from poor CD8+ T cell yield may be reflected in the few expansions detected in nonresponders. Marked pretherapy clonal expansions with minimal repertoire change after therapy were observed in nonresponders. The fold change in CD8 clonality after therapy was inversely correlated with pretherapy clonality, which suggests that less biased repertoires were more open to remodeling.

The immunoSEQ two-step, bias-controlled multiplex PCR assay was used to amplify TRB CDR3 regions from genomic DNA. An Illumina NextSeq 500 was used to sequence the CDR3 libraries. The authors' pipeline ran thus. The immunoSEQ Analyzer platform was used for the initial alignment and bioinformatics, which included bias normalization against synthetic CDR3 analogs. Annotation of V, D and J genes followed the definitions in the IMGT database. For further TRBV analyses, VDJtools version 1.1.10 and the R package tcR version 2.2.1.11 were used with default settings. GLIPH analysis was done using default settings in version 1.0. Significant clonotype frequency changes were tested by 2-sided binomial test with Benjamini-Hochberg correction (alpha = 0.01) in CDR3 sequences with at least 5 reads. In its TCRdb copy, this immuneACCESS table keeps in-frame sequences only and misses some clones. Where compared with another copy, unresolved V genes explain less than half of these, and the others have no known cause. Clone size and the V and J calls come from that table; the DNA yielded D and trimming. This sample has tens of thousands of clones in its table, and around 84% of those were observed once. The ten largest clones capture 35% to 40% of the sample.

The CDR3 goes from the cysteine to the phenylalanine over 16 residues. Only CDR3 DNA remains: 48 bases, in frame from the first base. V gives up 3 bases and J gives up 1 base, and the segment between their germline ends measures 17 bases. Per the germline V gene, SGDLS is the CDR1 and YYNGEE is the CDR2. The time point label, as the study defines it: 20-29 weeks after completion of therapy. Patients were solid-organ transplant recipients with drug-resistant/recurrent cytomegalovirus. Approximately 10 people from the trial were chosen for repertoire analysis because post-therapy peripheral blood mononuclear cells were available from them. Viable CD3+CD8+CD4- lymphocytes were sorted from PBMCs on a BD FACSAria III. Genomic DNA was extracted from sorted cells with the Qiagen DNeasy Kit. A word on this clone: What this receptor recognizes is not known. Base qualities are missing; no much larger clone stands one base away.

The sequence came from a human patient who had received a solid organ transplant and had CMV disease. In patients who had a transplant, some T cells may come from the graft donor. The sequence links TRBV9 to TRBJ2-7, and TRBD1 may be the D gene, going by 6 matching bases. The sequencing used CD8+ T cells from blood, collected after autologous CMV-specific T cell therapy. The bases are TGTGCCAGCAGCGCCTCGGTGGGGGCCGGATCCTACGAGCAGTACTTC. The resulting protein is CASSASVGAGSYEQYF.